This TCR beta chain was sequenced in a study of blood T cell repertoires in COVID-19. Study context: Samples representing acute and convalescent COVID-19 were sourced from the United States, Italy and Spain. T cells, B-cell-depleted T cells, or PBMCs supplied cDNA or gDNA.

Germline values: CDR1 MNHEY, CDR2 SVGAGI. There are 14 residues in the CDR3. V shed 4 bases and J 4 bases; nucleotides not matched to a gene: 6. Generated by immunoSEQ multiplex PCR, the TCRdb table keeps only in-frame clones and is missing some. The sample includes tens of thousands of clones, approximately 85% of them seen just once. This chain links TRBV6-5 with TRBJ1-2, with 7 positions matching TRBD1. This sequence originates from a man aged 50 to 60 with acute or convalescent COVID-19. Sequenced sample: peripheral blood. The CDR3 loop is CASSSVDRAYGYTF. DNA for the CDR3: TGTGCCAGCAGTTCCGTCGACAGGGCCTATGGCTACACCTTC.